The 14 T cell receptor beta chains reported below all come from one sample, sequenced in a study of vaccination effects on CD4 cells after COVID-19 (dated by TCRdb to the early 2020s). Libraries came from the immunoSEQ multiplex PCR assay. TCRdb limited this immuneACCESS table to in-frame rearrangements with V and J called. A share of clones is missing; checked studies link under half to unresolved V genes, and the rest is unexplained. This sample comprises about 36,000 clones, about three quarters of them detected only once. Of the sample, about 18% is held by the ten largest clones. Antigen specificity for these receptors is unknown. In the ViraFEST assay, PBMC were stimulated with viral peptide pools, and TCR sequencing was then used to find antigen-specific CD4+ T cell clonotypes based on their expansion. After 10 days of culture, CD4+ T cells were isolated with the EasySep CD4+ T cell isolation kit. PCR-confirmed SARS-CoV-2 infection had occurred in convalescent patients between March and December 2020, before the Alpha, Beta and Delta variants emerged in the United States.

The starting material was CD4+ T cells from PBMCs cultured with HCoV-NL63 spike peptides, obtained before COVID-19 vaccination. According to the study, the label for this sample's cell subset or site signals: HCoV-NL63 spike overlapping peptide pool stimulation. The receptor set was obtained from a human donor who had a prior SARS-CoV-2 infection.

The chain's CDR3 is CASSMKGQGAYSTGANVLTF. For the CDR3, the DNA is TGTGCCAGTAGTATGAAGGGACAGGGGGCATACTCTACAGGGGCCAACGTCCTGACTTTC. The rearrangement joins TRBV19 to TRBJ2-6, with 12 bases matching TRBD1. CDR3 length equals 20 residues. Germline V gene sequence: CDR1 LNHDA, CDR2 SQIVND (reference sequence). The V and J ends lost 3 bases and 4 bases, in that order; junction bases with no gene match: 13. Full variable domain (missing parts from reference TRBV19 and TRBJ2-6): DGGITQSPKYLFRKEGQNVTLSCEQNLNHDAMYWYRQDPGQGLRLIYYSQIVNDFQKGDIAEGYSVSREKKESFPLTVTSAQKNPTAFYLCASSMKGQGAYSTGANVLTFGAGSRLTVL.

V and J are TRBV5-8 and TRBJ1-6, with TRBD1 identical over 7 bases. Germline CDR1 SGHTS, CDR2 YDEGEE. V shed 0 bases, J shed 10 bases, and the junction held 4 bases outside the gene matches. This CDR3 is 14 amino acids long. In DNA form, the CDR3 reads TGTGCCAGCAGCTTGGGAGACAGGGCCTCACCCCTCCACTTT. Translation: CASSLGDRASPLHF.

The chain has TRBV19 and TRBJ1-1; D is uncertain. The CDR3 consists of 12 residues. Trimming pared 7 bases from V and 7 bases from J, leaving 13 bases between. Germline CDR1 and CDR2: LNHDA and SQIVND (reference sequence). As DNA, the CDR3 is TGTGCCAGTACCCCGGACTACGGTGAAGCTTTCTTT. Its protein product is CASTPDYGEAFF.

This chain joins TRBV6-5 and TRBJ2-3; D perhaps matches TRBD2 (6 bases). CDR1 is MNHEY, CDR2 SVGAGI, per germline. Between the trimmed V and J ends, which lost 2 bases and 11 bases, there was a span of 14 bases. This CDR3 comprises 13 residues. The CDR3 sequence is CASSYELRGWQYF. In DNA form, the CDR3 reads TGTGCCAGCAGTTACGAATTGCGGGGTTGGCAGTATTTT.

V is TRBV5-1 and J is TRBJ2-1, with D perhaps matching TRBD2 (6 bases). The CDR3 totals 14 residues. Trimming removed 0 bases at V and 7 bases at J, with 11 bases between. Germline V CDR1 and CDR2: SGHRS, YFSETQ. The CDR3 protein is CASSLGYSGNEQFF. The CDR3 nucleotides read TGCGCCAGCAGCTTGGGGTACAGCGGGAATGAGCAGTTCTTC.

The J gene is TRBJ2-1, the V gene TRBV24-1; D is unclear. This CDR3 has 12 residues. CDR1 and CDR2 (germline): KGHDR, SFDVKD. Trimming pared 2 bases from V and 4 bases from J, leaving 2 bases between. DNA for the CDR3: TGTGCCACCAGTGATTCATACAATGAGCAGTTCTTC. Translation gives CATSDSYNEQFF.

CDR3: CASVPGLALETQYF. The CDR3 coding sequence is TGTGCCAGCGTGCCGGGACTAGCTCTGGAGACCCAGTACTTC. The rearrangement uses TRBV7-9 and TRBJ2-5, with 9 bases lining up with TRBD2. Trimming took 8 bases from V and 5 from J; bases not matched to a gene: 9. This CDR3 has 14 residues. CDR1 is SEHNR, CDR2 FQNEAQ, per germline (reference sequence).

This chain connects TRBV7-3 to TRBJ2-3, with 7 bases identical to TRBD1. This CDR3 comprises 16 residues. V trimming: 2 bases; J trimming: 2 bases; junction bases outside the gene matches: 7. The germline V gene encodes CDR1 SGHTA and CDR2 FQGTGA. Written as DNA, the CDR3 is TGTGCCAGCAGCTTATTAGGGACAGCTTACACAGATACGCAGTATTTT. Its protein is CASSLLGTAYTDTQYF.

This clone appeared a single time. This chain uses TRBV7-6 with TRBJ2-7; no definite D call. The CDR3 loop spans 15 amino acids. Trimming pared 1 base from V and 4 bases from J, leaving 14 bases between. CDR1 is SGHVS, CDR2 FNYEAQ, per germline. The CDR3: CASSLGYTKGYEQYF. The CDR3 region has the DNA TGTGCCAGCAGCTTAGGCTACACAAAAGGGTACGAGCAGTACTTC.

The V and J genes are TRBV3-1 (or the pseudogene TRBV3-2) and TRBJ1-1; TRBD1 matches 8 bases. CDR3 length: 15 amino acids. Germline-derived CDR1 and CDR2 are LGHDT and YNNKEL (reference sequence). J lost 2 bases, V lost 1 base, and 3 bases had no gene match. CDR3 DNA sequence: TGTGCCAGCAGCCAAGGACAGGGGCGAAACACTGAAGCTTTCTTT. This sequence encodes CASSQGQGRNTEAFF.

This rearrangement joins TRBV5-1 to TRBJ2-7; D is ambiguous. The germline gives CDR1 SGHRS, CDR2 YFSETQ. The germline V and J ends were trimmed by 0 bases and 2 bases, with 12 bases remaining between them. The CDR3 sequence is 15 residues long. The CDR3 sequence is CASSLESPRPYEQYF. As DNA, the CDR3 is TGCGCCAGCAGCTTGGAATCTCCTAGACCCTACGAGCAGTACTTC.

The rearrangement uses TRBV2 and TRBJ2-7, with D unclear. The CDR3 has 12 amino acids. V was pared by 8 bases and J by 5 bases, with 13 bases between. Germline assignment: CDR1 SNHLY and CDR2 FYNNEI. The CDR3 nucleotides read TGTGCCAGCGGACGGTTTGGAAACGAGCAGTACTTC. Protein sequence: CASGRFGNEQYF.

This clone occurred a few times. The rearrangement joins TRBV2 to TRBJ2-2; 12 bases map to TRBD2. V gave up 7 bases and J gave up 8 bases; unmatched junction bases: 5. Germline CDR1 is SNHLY and CDR2 is FYNNEI. The CDR3 runs to 14 residues. CDR3 DNA sequence: TGTGCCAGCAACAGACTAGCGGGGGCTGGGGAGCTGTTTTTT. It yields the protein CASNRLAGAGELFF.

V and J are TRBV5-5 and TRBJ2-5; unclear D gene. The CDR3 runs 12 residues. CDR1 SGHKS and CDR2 YYEKEE come from the germline V gene (reference sequence). With 4 bases removed from V and 3 bases from J, the gap between germline ends came to 7 bases. The CDR3 nucleotides read TGTGCCAGCAGCCGGTCGGAAGAGACCCAGTACTTC. This translates into CASSRSEETQYF.